This TCR beta chain comes out of a study of Ad26.COV2.S vaccination and SARS-CoV-2 variants. TCRdb's copy holds only in-frame clones and misses some; the assay was immunoSEQ multiplex PCR. The sample holds roughly 500,000 clones, roughly 89% seen once. Treatment in this sample: roughly 19 received Ad26.COV2.S at low or high dose, single or two shots; several received placebo; per-sample allocation not given. Sampling took place 63 days after the first vaccine or placebo injection. Germline-derived CDR1 and CDR2 are SGHAT and FQNNGV. The CDR3 is 15 residues long. With 5 bases removed from V and 4 bases from J, the gap between germline ends came to 17 bases.

This rearrangement joins TRBV11-2 to TRBJ1-2; D is perhaps TRBD1 (5 bases). The specimen was peripheral blood, collected in a trial of Ad26.COV2.S vaccine versus placebo. The TCR sequence derives from a person between 18 and 65 years old who received the Ad26.COV2.S COVID-19 vaccine or a placebo. The CDR3 region has the DNA TGTGCCAGCAGCGTATCCCGGGACGCAGGCTATGGCTACACCTTC. Its protein is CASSVSRDAGYGYTF.